This T cell receptor (beta chain) was captured by sequencing in a study of cytomegalovirus exposure and HLA in healthy donors. Study overall: Most donors, about 82% of several hundred genotyped, fell in the Caucasian-associated ancestry cluster.

The PCR contained 60 Vbeta and 13 Jbeta primers. Data came from immunoSEQ multiplex PCR; TCRdb stores just in-frame clones and leaves some out. The sample shows about 50,000 clones, roughly 82% of them seen only once. The study's findings and limits: In an earlier analysis, productive rearrangement rates for most beta V segments clustered near 87% or 30%. Serostatus for CMV was the only available immune exposure information. With later analysis, a missense DCLRE1C variant became linked to TCR beta V- and J-gene trimming.

The CDR3 loop spans 14 amino acids. Germline CDR1 and CDR2: MDHEN and SYDVKM. Trimming removed 5 bases from V and 7 bases from J; junction bases left unmatched: 7. This clone was recorded only once. The target antigen is unknown. Sequencing was performed on PBMCs. This receptor was identified in a man aged 30-40 years in good health and CMV-seronegative. The gene calls are TRBV28 and TRBJ1-2, with 10 bases identical to TRBD1. The CDR3 nucleotides are TGTGCCAGCAGTCTCATCGGACAGGGGGGTGGCTACACCTTC. Translated: CASSLIGQGGGYTF.